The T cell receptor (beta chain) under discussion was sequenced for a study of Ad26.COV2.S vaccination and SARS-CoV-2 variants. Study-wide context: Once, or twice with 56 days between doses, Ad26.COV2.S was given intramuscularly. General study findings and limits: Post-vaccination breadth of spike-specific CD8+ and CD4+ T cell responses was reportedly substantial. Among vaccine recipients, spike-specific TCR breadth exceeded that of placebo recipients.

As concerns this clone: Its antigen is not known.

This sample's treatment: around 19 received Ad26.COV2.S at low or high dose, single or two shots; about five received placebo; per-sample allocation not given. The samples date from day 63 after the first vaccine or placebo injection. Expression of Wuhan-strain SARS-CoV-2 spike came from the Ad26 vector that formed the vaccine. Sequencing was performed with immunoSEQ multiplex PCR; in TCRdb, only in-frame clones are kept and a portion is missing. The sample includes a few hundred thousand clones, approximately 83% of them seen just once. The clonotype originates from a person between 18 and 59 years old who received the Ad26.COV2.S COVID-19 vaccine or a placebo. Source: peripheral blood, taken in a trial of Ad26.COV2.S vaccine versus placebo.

The DNA for the CDR3 is TGTGCCAGTAGTATAACAGCTTATAGCAATCAGCCCCAGCATTTT. Its protein product is CASSITAYSNQPQHF. The chain employs TRBV19 and TRBJ1-5, with D uncertain. The CDR3 runs 15 residues. Per the germline V gene, CDR1 is LNHDA and CDR2 is SQIVND (reference sequence). Between the trimmed V and J ends, which lost 2 bases and 0 bases, there was a span of 8 bases.